The clone carrying this T cell receptor beta chain was found a few times. The antigen is undetermined. The same CDR3 is also encoded by other DNA sequences in this sample. This sample is part of a study of shared clonotypes between healthy human individuals. Study in general: Two women and three men aged 18 to 49 served as donors. Each donor contributed plates that comprised three CD4 naive, three CD4 memory, two CD8 naive and one CD8 memory. Study results and limitations: Non-shared clonotypes showed lower generation probabilities than clonotypes common to all four donors.

CDR3 length equals 14 residues. Germline loops: CDR1 LNHDA, CDR2 SQIVND (reference sequence). Trimming stripped 3 bases from V and 5 bases from J, with 8 bases between. The naive CD8 population came from CD45RO-negative cells selected for CCR7, without terminally differentiated effector memory CD45RA+ cells. Evenly divided among several immunoSEQ plates was the genomic DNA of each subset. Measured with immunoSEQ multiplex PCR; TCRdb has only the in-frame clones, and not every one. The sample carries some 2 million clones, about 95% recorded once. Material for sequencing was naive CD8+ T cells sorted from blood. The rearrangement links TRBV19 to TRBJ1-6; a possible D gene is TRBD1 (6 bases). The receptor comes from a young man in good health. The CDR3 loop is CASSIRDNNSPLHF. In DNA, the CDR3 is TGTGCCAGTAGTATCCGGGACAATAATTCACCCCTCCACTTT.